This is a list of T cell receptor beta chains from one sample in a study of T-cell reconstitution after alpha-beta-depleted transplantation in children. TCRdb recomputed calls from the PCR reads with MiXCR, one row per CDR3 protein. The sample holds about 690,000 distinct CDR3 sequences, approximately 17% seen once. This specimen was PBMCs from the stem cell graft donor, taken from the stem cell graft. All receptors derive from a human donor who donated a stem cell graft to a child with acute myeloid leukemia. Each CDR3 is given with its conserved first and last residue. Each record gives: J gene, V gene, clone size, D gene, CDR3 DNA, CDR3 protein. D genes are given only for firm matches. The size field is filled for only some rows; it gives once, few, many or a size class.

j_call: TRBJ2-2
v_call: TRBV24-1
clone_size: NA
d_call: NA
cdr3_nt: TGTGCCACCAGTGAAGTCGGACACGGGGATGACACCGGGGAGCTGTTTTTT
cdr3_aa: CATSEVGHGDDTGELFF

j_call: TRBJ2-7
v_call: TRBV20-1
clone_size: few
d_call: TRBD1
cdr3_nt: TGCAGTGCTAGGCCGAGGGGGCCCTCCTACGAGCAGTACTTC
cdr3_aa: CSARPRGPSYEQYF

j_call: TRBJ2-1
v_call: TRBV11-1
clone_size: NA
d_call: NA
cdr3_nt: TGTGCCAGCAGCTTACAGAGGAGGGGTGAGCAGTTCTTC
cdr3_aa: CASSLQRRGEQFF

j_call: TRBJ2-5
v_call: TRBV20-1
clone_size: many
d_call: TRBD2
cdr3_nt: TGCAGTGCTAGAGCGGGACTAGCGGGGGCTCTGTACCAAGAGACCCAGTACTTC
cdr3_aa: CSARAGLAGALYQETQYF

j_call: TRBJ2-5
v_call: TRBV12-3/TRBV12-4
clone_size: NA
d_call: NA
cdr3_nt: TGTGCCAGCAGTTCCGGAAAGGGACTGGAACAAGAGACCCAGTACTTC
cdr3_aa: CASSSGKGLEQETQYF

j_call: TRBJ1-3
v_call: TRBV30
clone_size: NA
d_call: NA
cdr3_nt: TGTGCCTGGAGTGTCGGGAGCTCCCTGAGGTCTGGAAACACCATATATTTT
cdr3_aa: CAWSVGSSLRSGNTIYF

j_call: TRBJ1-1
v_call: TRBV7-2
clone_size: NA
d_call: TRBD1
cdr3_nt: TGTGCCAGCAGCCCCCTGAGAGGGGGCGAAGCTTTCTTT
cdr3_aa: CASSPLRGGEAFF

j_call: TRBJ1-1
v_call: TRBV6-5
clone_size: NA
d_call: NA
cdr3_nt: TGTGCCAGCAGTTACCACGGGACCGCCTCCGCTGAAGCTTTCTTT
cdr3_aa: CASSYHGTASAEAFF

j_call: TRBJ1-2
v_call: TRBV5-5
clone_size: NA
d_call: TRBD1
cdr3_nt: TGTGCCAGCAGCTGGACAGGGGCCCTTAACTATGGCTACACCTTC
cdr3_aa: CASSWTGALNYGYTF

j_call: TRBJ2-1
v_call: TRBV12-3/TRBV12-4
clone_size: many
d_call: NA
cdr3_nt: TGTGCCAGCAGTCCGTACCATGAGCAGTTCTTC
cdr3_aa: CASSPYHEQFF

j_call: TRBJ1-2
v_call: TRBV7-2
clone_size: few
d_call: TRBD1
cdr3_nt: TGTGCCAGCAGTTTCAACAGGGGGCAGGCGGATGGCTACACCTTC
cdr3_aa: CASSFNRGQADGYTF

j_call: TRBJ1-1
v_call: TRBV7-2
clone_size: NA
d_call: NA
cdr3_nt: TGTGCCAGCAGCTTAGAAGGGGGAACCGGGACAGAAGCTTTCTTT
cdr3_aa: CASSLEGGTGTEAFF

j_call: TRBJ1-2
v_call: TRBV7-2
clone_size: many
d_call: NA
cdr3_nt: TGTGCCAGCAGCTTAAAGGGATCCTATGGCTACACCTTC
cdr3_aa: CASSLKGSYGYTF

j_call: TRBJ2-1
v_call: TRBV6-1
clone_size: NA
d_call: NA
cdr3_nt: TGTGCCAGCAGTGTCCGGGACGGAAGCTCCTACAATGAGCAGTTCTTC
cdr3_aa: CASSVRDGSSYNEQFF

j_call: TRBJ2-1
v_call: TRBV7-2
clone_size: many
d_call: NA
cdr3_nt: TGTGCCAGCAGCTTAGAGAAGGCCTACTACAATGAGCAGTTCTTC
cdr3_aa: CASSLEKAYYNEQFF

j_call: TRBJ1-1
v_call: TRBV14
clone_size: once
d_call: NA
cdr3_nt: TGTGCCAGCAGCCAAGCGGGACACCAAATCGGCACTGAAGCTTTCTTT
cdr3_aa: CASSQAGHQIGTEAFF

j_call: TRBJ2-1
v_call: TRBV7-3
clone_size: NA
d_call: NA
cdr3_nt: TGTGCCAGCAGCTTAAGTATTGGAGGGGGCGGAAGGGGGAATGAGCAGTTCTTC
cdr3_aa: CASSLSIGGGGRGNEQFF